This TCR beta chain was sequenced during a study of vaccination effects on CD4 cells after COVID-19. Study-level findings and limits: Only 1 of 255 vaccine-induced clones from healthy vaccinees cross-reacted with common cold coronaviruses.

This clone has a handful of counts. Its antigen is as yet unknown. The data were produced by immunoSEQ multiplex PCR, yet TCRdb's version contains in-frame clones alone and is incomplete. The sample has 25,000 to 30,000 clones, 75% to 85% seen once; the top ten hold around 30%. Prior to sequencing, the ViraFEST assay stimulated PBMC with viral peptide pools, which expanded the antigen-specific CD4+ T cells. When around nine days of culture had elapsed, CD4+ T cells were isolated. All vaccine recipients tested negative for nucleocapsid antibodies and had never contracted SARS-CoV-2 infection. The CDR3 is 13 residues long. CDR1 and CDR2 from the germline V gene are SQVTM and ANQGSEA. Trimming took 4 bases from V and 0 from J, leaving 7 bases between them.

The sequenced sample was CD4+ T cells from PBMCs cultured with SARS-CoV-2 spike peptides, obtained before COVID-19 vaccination. The rearrangement uses TRBV29-1 and TRBJ1-3, with D hard to call. The source is a human donor who received a COVID-19 vaccine. The CDR3 DNA sequence: TGCAGCGTTGGTCAGAGCTCTGGAAACACCATATATTTT. Protein: CSVGQSSGNTIYF.